These 26 T cell receptor beta chains share one sample of origin, sequenced in a study of T cells in Graves' hyperthyroidism and ophthalmopathy (dated by TCRdb to the late 2010s). The library was produced with multiplex PCR. The run used an Illumina HiSeq 2000. The TCR beta CDR3 regions were amplified from RNA transcripts. The TCR CDR3 was subjected to a first round of RT-PCR using the HTBI primer set and the Qiagen OneStep RT-PCR kit. TCRdb cleaned the public reads at Q25 with fastp, built clones with MiXCR and kept in-frame beta chains. Duplicate CDR3 protein sequences are folded into a single record with the most common DNA and genes. A total of about 600,000 distinct CDR3 sequences appear in this sample, 11% to 15% of them only once. The ten largest clones represent more than 6% of the sample. Sequencing was performed on blood. The receptor set was obtained from a woman between 18 and 30 years old with Graves' ophthalmopathy.

This clonotype was counted ten times or more. The rearrangement uses TRBV5-1 and TRBJ1-1, with D perhaps TRBD1 (5 bases). The CDR3 sequence is 14 residues long. Germline V gene sequence: CDR1 SGHRS, CDR2 YFSETQ. Trimming removed 2 bases from V and 4 bases from J, with 12 bases in between. CDR3 bases: TGCGCCAGCAGCTTTGGATCGGGGGTCACTGAAGCTTTCTTT. This translates into CASSFGSGVTEAFF.

This clonotype was found many times. The V gene is TRBV19, the J gene TRBJ2-5; D might be TRBD2 (6 bases). CDR1 LNHDA and CDR2 SQIVND come from the germline V gene (reference sequence). CDR3 length: 15 amino acids. V dropped 3 bases and J dropped 2 bases, with 13 bases sitting between them. The CDR3 coding sequence is TGTGCCAGTAGTATGGGATTAGCGGATCAAGAGACCCAGTACTTC. This codes for CASSMGLADQETQYF.

This clonotype was seen a few times. The V and J genes are TRBV18 and TRBJ1-1; 7 nucleotides match TRBD1. The CDR3 is 17 residues long. Unmatched junction bases numbered 10, after V lost 3 bases and J lost 0 bases. The germline V gene encodes CDR1 KGHSH and CDR2 LQKENI. The CDR3 DNA reads TGTGCCAGCTCACCCTCGGTGGGACAGAACATGAACACTGAAGCTTTCTTT. It specifies CASSPSVGQNMNTEAFF.

This clonotype has only a few counts. The chain joins TRBV29-1 to TRBJ1-2; D unclear. Trimming pared 7 bases from V and 4 bases from J, leaving 13 bases between. The germline CDR1 and CDR2 sequences are SQVTM and ANQGSEA. The CDR3 spans 12 residues. This CDR3 is CSGVQTGYGYTF. The CDR3 nucleotides read TGCAGCGGGGTCCAGACGGGCTATGGCTACACCTTC. Supplemented by reference TRBV29-1 and TRBJ1-2, the full variable domain reads SAVISQKPSRDICQRGTSLTIQCQVDSQVTMMFWYRQQPGQSLTLIATANQGSEATYESGFVIDKFPISRPNLTFSTLTVSNMSPEDSSIYLCSGVQTGYGYTFGSGTRLTVV.

This clonotype was recorded at least ten times. The V and J genes are TRBV6-5 and TRBJ2-1; D might be TRBD2 (5 bases). Germline CDR1 is MNHEY and CDR2 is SVGAGI. V was cut by 0 bases and J by 6 bases, with 15 bases left in between. This CDR3 has 16 amino acids. This CDR3 reads CASSYSSRGPINEQFF. CDR3 coding DNA: TGTGCCAGCAGTTACTCGTCACGCGGGCCCATCAATGAGCAGTTCTTC.

This clonotype was detected many times. V and J are TRBV2 and TRBJ2-3; D remains unclear. CDR3 length: 10 amino acids. The germline CDR1 and CDR2 sequences are SNHLY and FYNNEI. Trimming cost V 6 bases and J 9 bases, with 7 bases left between them. The CDR3 DNA reads as TGTGCCAGCAGGGCGGAAACGCAGTATTTT. It yields the protein CASRAETQYF. Full variable domain (rest looked up from reference TRBV2 and TRBJ2-3): EPEVTQTPSHQVTQMGQEVILRCVPISNHLYFYWYRQILGQKVEFLVSFYNNEISEKSEIFDDQFSVERPDGSNFTLKIRSTKLEDSAMYFCASRAETQYFGPGTRLTVL.

J is TRBJ1-1 and V is TRBV19; 7 bases agree with TRBD1. The CDR3 extends over 12 amino acids. Per germline, CDR1 LNHDA and CDR2 SQIVND (reference sequence). J gave up 5 bases and V 7 bases, and 4 bases lay outside the gene matches. CDR3 in amino acids: CASKDRDTEAFF. The CDR3 nucleotides are TGTGCCAGTAAAGACAGGGATACTGAAGCTTTCTTT.

This clonotype was picked up a small number of times. The chain carries TRBV3-1 and TRBJ2-7, with 13 bases aligning to TRBD2. The germline CDR1 and CDR2 sequences are LGHDT and YNNKEL (reference sequence). The CDR3 has 16 amino acids. V was pared by 1 base and J by 5 bases, with 5 bases of the junction left unmatched. CDR3 coding DNA: TGTGCCAGCAGCCAAGGTCCGGGACTAGCGGGACACGAGCAGTACTTC. Translation gives CASSQGPGLAGHEQYF.

This clonotype showed up just a few times. The rearrangement joins TRBV19 to TRBJ2-5, with a tentative D call TRBD1 (5 bases). The CDR3 covers 12 residues. V lost 4 bases to trimming and J lost 5 bases, with 8 bases between them. Germline CDR1 and CDR2: LNHDA and SQIVND (reference sequence). The CDR3 loop is CASSTGKETQYF. CDR3 DNA sequence: TGTGCCAGTAGTACAGGGAAGGAGACCCAGTACTTC. Complete variable domain (other parts from reference TRBV19 and TRBJ2-5): DGGITQSPKYLFRKEGQNVTLSCEQNLNHDAMYWYRQDPGQGLRLIYYSQIVNDFQKGDIAEGYSVSREKKESFPLTVTSAQKNPTAFYLCASSTGKETQYFGPGTRLLVL.

This clonotype was observed at least ten times. This sequence joins TRBV29-1 and TRBJ2-2, with 11 bases fitting TRBD2. CDR1 SQVTM and CDR2 ANQGSEA come from the germline V gene. The length of the CDR3 is 15 residues. The trim removed 2 bases at V and 6 bases at J, leaving 5 bases unmatched. CDR3 DNA: TGCAGCGTTGAATCTAGCGGGAGGTGGCCCGGGGAGCTGTTTTTT. Residues: CSVESSGRWPGELFF.

This clonotype showed up just a few times. V and J are TRBV12-3 or TRBV12-4 and TRBJ1-2; no firm D call. This CDR3 is built from 18 residues. The V and J ends lost 4 bases and 1 base respectively, with 22 bases between them. Written as DNA, the CDR3 is TGTGCCAGCAGTTCCTATACCTGGTCCCCGGATTTTAACTATGGCTACACCTTC. Residues: CASSSYTWSPDFNYGYTF.

J is TRBJ2-1 and V is TRBV6-2 or TRBV6-3, with D tentatively TRBD1 or TRBD2 (6 bases each). This CDR3 comprises 15 residues. The V end lost 2 bases, the J end lost 4 bases, and 12 bases lay between the germline ends. Germline V gene lookup returns CDR1 MNHEY and CDR2 SVGEGT. CDR3 in amino acids: CASSYRGDPYNEQFF. The CDR3 DNA is TGTGCCAGCAGTTACAGGGGGGATCCTTACAATGAGCAGTTCTTC.

About this clonotype: A much larger clonotype is one base distant, so this may be a read error. The chain links TRBV4-1 to TRBJ2-1; 10 nucleotides line up with TRBD1. Germline V gene sequence: CDR1 MGHRA, CDR2 YSYEKL. CDR3 length equals 18 residues. This chain's CDR3 is CASRQYQLRQGAMNEQFF. As DNA, the CDR3 is TGCGCCAGCCGCCAATACCAGCTCAGACAGGGGGCGATGAATGAGCAGTTCTTC.

This clonotype was seen repeatedly, ten times or more. The J gene is TRBJ2-6, the V gene TRBV20-1, with 7 positions matching TRBD1. CDR1 is DFQATT, CDR2 SNEGSKA, per germline (reference sequence). This CDR3 region has 20 residues. V was clipped by 0 bases and J by 0 bases; unmatched bases: 14. The CDR3 protein is CSARDGWAGGITSGANVLTF. For the CDR3, the DNA is TGCAGTGCTAGAGATGGGTGGGCAGGGGGTATCACCTCTGGGGCCAACGTCCTGACTTTC.

This sequence joins TRBV25-1 and TRBJ1-2; D call uncertain. The CDR3 is made up of 13 amino acids. The germline V and J ends were trimmed by 4 bases and 7 bases, with 13 bases remaining between them. The germline V gene encodes CDR1 MGHDK and CDR2 SYGVNS. CDR3 amino acids: CASSVAGRSGYTF. The CDR3 nucleotides read TGTGCCAGCAGTGTCGCAGGCCGGAGTGGCTACACCTTC.

This clonotype has ten or more counts. The chain is built from TRBV7-9 and TRBJ1-1; D perhaps matches TRBD1 (6 bases). This CDR3 comprises 13 residues. The V and J ends lost 5 bases and 5 bases respectively, with 12 bases between them. The germline gives CDR1 SEHNR, CDR2 FQNEAQ (reference sequence). The chain's CDR3 is CASSPRQVTEAFF. DNA of the CDR3: TGTGCCAGCAGCCCCCGACAGGTAACTGAAGCTTTCTTT.

The genes are TRBV4-1 and TRBJ1-5; D is uncertain. The germline V gene encodes CDR1 MGHRA and CDR2 YSYEKL. The CDR3 contains 17 residues. Trimming took 0 bases from V and 1 from J, leaving 13 bases between them. CDR3: CASSQDGVGRSNQPQHF. CDR3 coding DNA: TGCGCCAGCAGCCAAGATGGGGTGGGTAGAAGCAATCAGCCCCAGCATTTT.

A remark on this clonotype: A read error may explain this, as a much larger clone is one base away. The chain carries TRBV5-4 and TRBJ1-2; D is unresolved. The V gene's germline CDR1 is SGHNT and CDR2 YYREEE (reference sequence). This CDR3 comprises 13 residues. Between the trimmed V and J ends, which lost 4 bases and 2 bases, there was a span of 9 bases. CDR3 sequence (DNA): TGTGCCAGCAGCCCCGGGAAGAACTATGGCTACACCTTC. The encoded protein is CASSPGKNYGYTF.

This clonotype has a handful of counts. This chain links TRBV12-3 or TRBV12-4 with TRBJ2-1; 13 bases map to TRBD2. The CDR3 covers 15 residues. V gave up 6 bases and J gave up 7 bases; unmatched junction bases: 6. DNA of the CDR3: TGTGCCAGCAGCCTCACTAGCGGGAGGGCAAATGAGCAGTTCTTC. It yields the protein CASSLTSGRANEQFF.

This clonotype was detected ten times or more. The V and J genes are TRBV13 and TRBJ1-5, with 7 bases fitting TRBD1. CDR1 and CDR2 from the germline V gene are PRHDT and FYEKMQ (reference sequence). After removal of 5 bases from V and 9 bases from J, the junction contained 10 bases not matched to a gene. The CDR3 totals 14 residues. For the CDR3, the DNA is TGTGCCAGCAGCCAAGGGACAGACCTCGGGCCCCAGCATTTT. Protein: CASSQGTDLGPQHF.

This clonotype was recorded many times. The gene calls are TRBV27 and TRBJ1-6, with TRBD1 identical over 7 bases. CDR1 and CDR2 from the germline V gene are MNHEY and SMNVEV (reference sequence). The CDR3 extends over 14 amino acids. Trimming at V came to 2 bases and at J to 8 bases, leaving 3 bases not matched to a gene. The CDR3 protein is CASSLDREDSPLHF. The CDR3 DNA is TGTGCCAGCAGTTTAGACAGGGAGGATTCACCCCTCCACTTT.

At least ten counts were recorded for this clonotype. The J gene is TRBJ2-7, the V gene TRBV11-2, with unresolved D. Germline values: CDR1 SGHAT, CDR2 FQNNGV. The CDR3 totals 13 residues. V shed 5 bases and J shed 1 base, with 9 bases lying between them. CDR3 in amino acids: CASSHGESYEQYF. The CDR3 coding sequence is TGTGCCAGCAGCCACGGCGAATCCTACGAGCAGTACTTC.

This clonotype was recorded at least ten times. A read error may produce the germline difference seen at one junction end. The chain recombines TRBV5-1 with TRBJ2-7; 8 bases line up with TRBD2. Germline V gene sequence: CDR1 SGHRS, CDR2 YFSETQ. The length of the CDR3 is 13 residues. The CDR3 DNA is TGTGCCAGCAGCTTAGCGGGGACTTACGAGCAGTACTTC. Encoded protein: CASSLAGTYEQYF.

The chain combines TRBV4-1 with TRBJ2-7, with 12 bases lining up with TRBD2. CDR3 length: 19 amino acids. Per germline, CDR1 MGHRA and CDR2 YSYEKL. After removal of 4 bases from V and 0 bases from J, the junction contained 13 bases not matched to a gene. Here the CDR3 DNA reads TGCGCCAGCAGCCTCGTTGGGCTAGCGGGAGGGCCGGACTCCTACGAGCAGTACTTC. Its translation: CASSLVGLAGGPDSYEQYF.

This clonotype showed up just a few times. This chain links TRBV20-1 with TRBJ1-4; 9 bases line up with TRBD1. V lost 6 bases, J lost 8 bases, and 10 bases stayed unmatched. CDR1 and CDR2 from the germline V gene are DFQATT and SNEGSKA (reference sequence). The CDR3 is 14 amino acids. The CDR3 is CSATPDRGGEKLFF. For the CDR3, the DNA is TGCAGTGCAACCCCGGACAGGGGCGGGGAAAAACTGTTTTTT.

This clonotype came up many times. The genes are TRBV4-1 and TRBJ2-7; D unresolved. CDR3 size: 13 residues. Germline loops: CDR1 MGHRA, CDR2 YSYEKL. Deletions cut 1 base from V and 3 bases from J, with 7 bases between. DNA of the CDR3: TGCGCCAGCAGCCAAGCATTCTACTACGAGCAGTACTTC. Protein: CASSQAFYYEQYF.